This TCR beta chain was observed in a study of T cell responses to AZD1222 COVID-19 vaccine. General observations from the study: Among vaccine-associated CD4 TCRs, coverage spanned spike, with dominance at 160-218 and 743-854.

The CDR3 runs to 13 residues. V was clipped by 6 bases and J by 4 bases; unmatched bases: 4. The germline CDR1 and CDR2 sequences are LNHDA and SQIVND (reference sequence). Only in-frame clones appear in the TCRdb table, and some are missing; sequencing was by immunoSEQ multiplex PCR. This sample yields about 150,000 clones, of which about 93% are seen a single time; less than 5% belongs to the top ten. Concerning this clone: What it binds is not known.

The receptor was isolated from an adult who received the AZD1222 COVID-19 vaccine. This sample comprised peripheral blood, obtained 28 days after the second AZD1222 dose. This sequence joins TRBV19 and TRBJ1-1; 8 bases line up with TRBD1. CDR3 protein: CASSLTGGTEAFF. The CDR3 DNA follows: TGTGCCAGTAGCTTAACAGGGGGCACTGAAGCTTTCTTT.